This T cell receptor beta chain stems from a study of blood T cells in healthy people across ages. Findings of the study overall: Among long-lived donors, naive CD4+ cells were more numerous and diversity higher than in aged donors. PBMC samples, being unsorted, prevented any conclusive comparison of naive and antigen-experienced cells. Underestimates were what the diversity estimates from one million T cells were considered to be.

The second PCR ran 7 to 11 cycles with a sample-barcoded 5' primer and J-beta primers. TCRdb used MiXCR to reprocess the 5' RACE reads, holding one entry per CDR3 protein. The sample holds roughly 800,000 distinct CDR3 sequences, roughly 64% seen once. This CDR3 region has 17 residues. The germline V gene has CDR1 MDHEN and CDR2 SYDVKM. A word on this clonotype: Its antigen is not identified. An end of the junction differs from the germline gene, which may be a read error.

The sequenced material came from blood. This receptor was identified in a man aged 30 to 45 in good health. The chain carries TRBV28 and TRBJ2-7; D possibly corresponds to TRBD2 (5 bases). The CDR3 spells CAGSDWKGEHIYNEQYF. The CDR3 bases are TGTGCCGGCAGCGACTGGAAGGGAGAACACATTTACAATGAGCAGTACTTC.